The 17 T cell receptor beta chains below were found in one sample sequenced in a study of CD8 T cells in ankylosing spondylitis. TCRdb reprocessed the 5' RACE reads via MiXCR and lists one record per CDR3 protein. The table records more than 250,000 distinct CDR3 sequences, roughly 12% of them present only once. Specimen: blood, either unsorted or a sorted T cell fraction (not recorded which). The receptors shown here come from a female donor with ankylosing spondylitis or in good health (not recorded which).

A note on this clonotype: A much larger clone differs by one base, so this may be a read error. J is TRBJ2-7 and V is TRBV5-6, with 8 bases lining up with TRBD2. The germline V gene encodes CDR1 SGHDT and CDR2 YYEEEE. This CDR3 has 18 residues. DNA for the CDR3: TGTGCCAGCAGCTTGGTGACTAGCGACCACCTGAGCTCCTACGTGCAGTACTTC. It codes for CASSLVTSDHLSSYVQYF. Complete variable domain (other parts from reference TRBV5-6 and TRBJ2-7): DAGVTQSPTHLIKTRGQQVTLRCSPKSGHDTVSWYQQALGQGPQFIFQYYEEEERQRGNFPDRFSGHQFPNYSSELNVNALLLGDSALYLCASSLVTSDHLSSYVQYFGPGTRLTVT.

This clonotype came up many times. The chain links TRBV7-9 to TRBJ2-1; D is ambiguous. CDR3 size: 12 residues. Germline V gene data show CDR1 as SEHNR and CDR2 as FQNEAQ (reference sequence). V was cut by 4 bases and J by 7 bases, with 8 bases left in between. CDR3 sequence (DNA): TGTGCCAGCAGCTCCATTGGAAATGAGCAGTTCTTC. Its protein is CASSSIGNEQFF.

The gene calls are TRBV7-2 and TRBJ2-7; possibly TRBD1 or TRBD2 for D (6 bases each). Germline CDR1 and CDR2: SGHTA and FQGNSA. The CDR3 is 15 residues long. The V gene lost 1 base and the J gene lost 1 base, with 11 bases spanning the gap. The CDR3, as DNA: TGTGCCAGCAGCTTAGATGGGGGGCATTCCTACGAGCAGTACTTC. It specifies CASSLDGGHSYEQYF.

This clonotype was seen repeatedly, ten times or more. This chain links TRBV20-1 with TRBJ1-4, with TRBD1 identical over 9 bases. The germline V gene encodes CDR1 DFQATT and CDR2 SNEGSKA (reference sequence). The CDR3 is 20 amino acids. Unmatched junction bases numbered 22, after V lost 1 base and J lost 7 bases. The CDR3 coding sequence is TGCAGTGCTAGAGTTGTACCTAGTAAGGACAGGGGAGGTGTTGGTGAAAAACTGTTTTTT. This encodes CSARVVPSKDRGGVGEKLFF.

The CDR3 DNA reads TGTGCCAGCAGTCCCCAGACAGGGGGGCGGCCCTACAATGAGCAGTTCTTC. This codes for CASSPQTGGRPYNEQFF. This chain connects TRBV28 to TRBJ2-1; TRBD1 agrees at 9 bases. The CDR3 has 17 amino acids. CDR1 and CDR2 (germline): MDHEN, SYDVKM. V was clipped by 5 bases and J by 2 bases; unmatched bases: 10. The entire variable domain, with the rest obtained from reference TRBV28 and TRBJ2-1, is as follows: DVKVTQSSRYLVKRTGEKVFLECVQDMDHENMFWYRQDPGLGLRLIYFSYDVKMKEKGDIPEGYSVSREKKERFSLILESASTNQTSMYLCASSPQTGGRPYNEQFFGPGTRLTVL.

This clonotype was found many times. V and J are TRBV6-6 and TRBJ1-1; D is unresolved. Trimming took 5 bases from V and 7 from J, leaving 11 bases between them. The germline gives CDR1 MNHNY, CDR2 SVGAGI (reference sequence). The CDR3 is 12 amino acids. The CDR3 reads CASSDLVGEAFF. CDR3 DNA sequence: TGTGCCAGCAGTGATCTAGTGGGTGAAGCTTTCTTT.

The CDR3 loop is CSTRELAGGANTGELFF. Here the CDR3 DNA reads TGCAGCACTCGGGAGCTAGCGGGGGGCGCGAACACCGGGGAGCTGTTTTTT. The rearrangement joins TRBV20-1 to TRBJ2-2; 11 bases line up with TRBD2. The germline gives CDR1 DFQATT, CDR2 SNEGSKA (reference sequence). This CDR3 comprises 17 residues.

The chain employs TRBV19 and TRBJ1-1; 8 bases are shared with TRBD1. With 4 bases clipped from V and 8 bases from J, the junction kept 3 bases outside the gene matches. The germline V gene encodes CDR1 LNHDA and CDR2 SQIVND (reference sequence). The CDR3 sequence is 12 residues long. The DNA for the CDR3 is TGTGCCAGTAGTAAGACAGGGGACGAAGCTTTCTTT. Protein product: CASSKTGDEAFF.

This sequence joins TRBV7-2 and TRBJ2-1; 10 bases align to TRBD2. Looked up from germline, CDR1 is SGHTA and CDR2 is FQGNSA. This CDR3 contains 16 residues. Losses at the gene ends were 5 bases for V and 3 bases for J; bases not matched to a gene: 7. CDR3 bases: TGTGCCAGCAGCCATTTTCGGACTAGCGGCTACAATGAGCAGTTCTTC. Protein sequence: CASSHFRTSGYNEQFF.

There are many counts of this clonotype. The chain recombines TRBV7-2 with TRBJ2-2; D is ambiguous. V was pared by 1 base and J by 4 bases, with 7 bases between. Germline V gene data show CDR1 as SGHTA and CDR2 as FQGNSA. The CDR3 is made up of 14 amino acids. The CDR3 DNA follows: TGTGCCAGCAGCTTAGAAGGTCGCACCGGGGAGCTGTTTTTT. Translating it yields CASSLEGRTGELFF.

This clonotype was counted a few times. V is TRBV20-1 and J is TRBJ2-7, with D possibly matching TRBD2 (7 bases). V lost 1 base and J lost 4, with 20 bases in between. The CDR3 spans 16 residues. Germline V gene lookup returns CDR1 DFQATT and CDR2 SNEGSKA (reference sequence). CDR3 DNA: TGCAGTGCTAGAGGTATAAGGAGGCGGGGGCGGTACGAGCAGTACTTC. Its protein product is CSARGIRRRGRYEQYF.

In its sample, this clonotype was seen many times. The chain recombines TRBV5-1 with TRBJ1-1; the D gene is possibly TRBD1 (6 bases). CDR1 SGHRS and CDR2 YFSETQ come from the germline V gene. Deletions cut 2 bases from V and 1 base from J, with 9 bases between. CDR3 length equals 14 residues. The CDR3 protein is CASSLGGPNTEAFF. The CDR3 bases are TGCGCCAGCAGCTTAGGGGGTCCGAACACTGAAGCTTTCTTT.

CDR3 DNA sequence: TGTGCCAGCAGCCCCCGACTAGCGGGAGGGGCAGATACGCAGTATTTT. Protein: CASSPRLAGGADTQYF. V usage is TRBV7-2 and J usage is TRBJ2-3, with TRBD2 identical over 14 bases. This CDR3 comprises 16 residues. Germline V gene sequence: CDR1 SGHTA, CDR2 FQGNSA. V trimming: 5 bases; J trimming: 4 bases; junction bases outside the gene matches: 5.

This clonotype was observed at least ten times. The chain recombines TRBV6-5 with TRBJ1-2; the D is unclear. Germline loops: CDR1 MNHEY, CDR2 SVGAGI. Trimming took off 2 bases at V and 8 bases at J, with 21 bases between the two ends. This CDR3 has 16 residues. CDR3 sequence: CASSYQEDSTLGGYTF. As DNA, the CDR3 is TGTGCCAGCAGTTACCAGGAGGACTCAACCCTCGGGGGCTACACCTTC.

A few counts support this clonotype. The chain couples TRBV5-1 to TRBJ2-2, with no clear D. CDR3 length: 15 amino acids. Germline values: CDR1 SGHRS, CDR2 YFSETQ. V was cut by 0 bases and J by 5 bases, with 11 bases left in between. This CDR3 reads CASSLDGQTTGELFF. The CDR3 DNA reads as TGCGCCAGCAGCTTGGACGGGCAGACTACCGGGGAGCTGTTTTTT.

This clonotype was counted many times. This sequence joins TRBV27 and TRBJ2-1, with D possibly matching TRBD2 (6 bases). The CDR3 runs to 17 residues. From germline, CDR1 is MNHEY and CDR2 SMNVEV (reference sequence). Trimming removed 4 bases at V and 5 bases at J, with 21 bases between. The CDR3 region is CASSSWTWSERDNEQFF. In nucleotides, the CDR3 is TGTGCCAGCAGTTCATGGACCTGGTCCGAGCGGGACAATGAGCAGTTCTTC.

V gene TRBV7-9 combines with J gene TRBJ2-5, with D tentatively TRBD2 (5 bases). Trimming pared 5 bases from V and 4 bases from J, leaving 17 bases between. The CDR3 totals 15 residues. The germline gives CDR1 SEHNR, CDR2 FQNEAQ (reference sequence). Written as DNA, the CDR3 is TGTGCCAGCAGCACGTCTCCCCCTGCGGGAGAGACCCAGTACTTC. Translated: CASSTSPPAGETQYF.